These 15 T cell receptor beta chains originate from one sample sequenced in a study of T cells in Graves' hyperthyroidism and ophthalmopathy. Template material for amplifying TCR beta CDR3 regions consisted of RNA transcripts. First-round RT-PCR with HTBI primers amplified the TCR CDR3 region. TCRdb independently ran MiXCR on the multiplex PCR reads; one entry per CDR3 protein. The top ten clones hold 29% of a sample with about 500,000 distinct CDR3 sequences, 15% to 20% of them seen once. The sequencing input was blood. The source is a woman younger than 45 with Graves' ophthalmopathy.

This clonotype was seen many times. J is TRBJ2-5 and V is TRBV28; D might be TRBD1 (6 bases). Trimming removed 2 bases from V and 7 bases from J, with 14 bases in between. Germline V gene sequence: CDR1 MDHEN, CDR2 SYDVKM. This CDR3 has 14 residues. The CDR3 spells CASSLGRGLRTQYF. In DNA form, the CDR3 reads TGTGCCAGCAGTTTAGGCAGGGGCCTCAGGACCCAGTACTTC.

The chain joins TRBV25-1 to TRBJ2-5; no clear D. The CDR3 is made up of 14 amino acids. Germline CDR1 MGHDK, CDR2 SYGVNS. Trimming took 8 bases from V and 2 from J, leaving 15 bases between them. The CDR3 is CASSYHRQQETQYF. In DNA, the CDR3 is TGTGCCAGCTCCTACCATCGACAACAAGAGACCCAGTACTTC.

CDR3 residues: CASRGGPLGREQETQYF. The CDR3 DNA is TGTGCCAGCAGGGGGGGGCCCCTGGGTCGGGAACAAGAGACCCAGTACTTC. The V call is TRBV6-1, the J call TRBJ2-5; maybe TRBD2 (7 bases). CDR1 is MNHNS, CDR2 SASEGT, per germline. This CDR3 comprises 17 residues. V gave up 6 bases and J gave up 2 bases, with 22 bases separating them.

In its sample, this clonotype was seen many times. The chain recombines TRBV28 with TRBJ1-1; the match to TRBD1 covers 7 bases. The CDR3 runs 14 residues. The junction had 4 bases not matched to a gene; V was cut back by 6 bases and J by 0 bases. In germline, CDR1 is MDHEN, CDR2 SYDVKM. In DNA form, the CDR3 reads TGTGCCAGCAGCGTCGGACAGGTGAACACTGAAGCTTTCTTT. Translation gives CASSVGQVNTEAFF.

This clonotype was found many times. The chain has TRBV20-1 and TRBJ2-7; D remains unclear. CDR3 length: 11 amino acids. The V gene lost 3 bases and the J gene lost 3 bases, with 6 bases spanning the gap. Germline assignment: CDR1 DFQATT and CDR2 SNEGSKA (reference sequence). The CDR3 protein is CSARADYEQYF. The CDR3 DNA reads TGCAGTGCTAGGGCCGACTACGAGCAGTACTTC.

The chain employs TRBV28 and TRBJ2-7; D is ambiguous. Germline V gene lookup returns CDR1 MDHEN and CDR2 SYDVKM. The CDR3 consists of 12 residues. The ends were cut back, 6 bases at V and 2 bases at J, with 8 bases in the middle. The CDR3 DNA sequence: TGTGCCAGCAGCAGGATGACCTACGAGCAGTACTTC. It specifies CASSRMTYEQYF.

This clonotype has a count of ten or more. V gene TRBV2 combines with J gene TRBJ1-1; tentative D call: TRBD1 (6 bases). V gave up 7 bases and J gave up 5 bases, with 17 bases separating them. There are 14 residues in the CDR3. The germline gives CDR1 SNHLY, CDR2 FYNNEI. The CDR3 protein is CASKSGGRETEAFF. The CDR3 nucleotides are TGTGCCAGCAAGTCGGGGGGGCGGGAAACTGAAGCTTTCTTT.

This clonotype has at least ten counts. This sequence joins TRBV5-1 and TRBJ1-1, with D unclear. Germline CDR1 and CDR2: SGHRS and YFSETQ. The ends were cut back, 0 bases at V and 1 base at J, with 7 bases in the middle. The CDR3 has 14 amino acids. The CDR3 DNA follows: TGCGCCAGCAGCTTGGTAGAGAGGAACACTGAAGCTTTCTTT. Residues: CASSLVERNTEAFF.

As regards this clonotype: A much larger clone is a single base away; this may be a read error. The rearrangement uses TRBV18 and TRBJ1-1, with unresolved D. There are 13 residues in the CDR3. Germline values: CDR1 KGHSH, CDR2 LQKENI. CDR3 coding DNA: TGTACCAGCTCCAGGAAAATGAACACTGAAGCTTTCTTT. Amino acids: CTSSRKMNTEAFF.

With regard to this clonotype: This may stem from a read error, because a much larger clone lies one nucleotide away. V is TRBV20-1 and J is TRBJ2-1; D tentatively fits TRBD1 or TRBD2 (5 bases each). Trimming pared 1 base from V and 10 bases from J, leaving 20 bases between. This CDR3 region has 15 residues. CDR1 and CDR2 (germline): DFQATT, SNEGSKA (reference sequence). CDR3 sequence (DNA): TGCAGTGCTAGAGTCGTCGGGGCACTCTCCTACGAGCAGTTCTTC. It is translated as CSARVVGALSYEQFF.

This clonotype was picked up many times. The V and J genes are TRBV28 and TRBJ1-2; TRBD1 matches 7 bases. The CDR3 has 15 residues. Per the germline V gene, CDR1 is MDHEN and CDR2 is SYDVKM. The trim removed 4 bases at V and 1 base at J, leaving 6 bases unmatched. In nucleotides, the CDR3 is TGTGCCAGCAGTTCTCAGGGGGACGATAACTATGGCTACACCTTC. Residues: CASSSQGDDNYGYTF.

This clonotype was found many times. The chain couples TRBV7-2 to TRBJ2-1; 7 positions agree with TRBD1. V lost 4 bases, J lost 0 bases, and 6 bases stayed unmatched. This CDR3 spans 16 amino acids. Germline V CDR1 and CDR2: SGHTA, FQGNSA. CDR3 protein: CASSYRRGSSYNEQFF. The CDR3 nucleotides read TGTGCCAGCAGCTACCGCAGGGGGAGCTCCTACAATGAGCAGTTCTTC.

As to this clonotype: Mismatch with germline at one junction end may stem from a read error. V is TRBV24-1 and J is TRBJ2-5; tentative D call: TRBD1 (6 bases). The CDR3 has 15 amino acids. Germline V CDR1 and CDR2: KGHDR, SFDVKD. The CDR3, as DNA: TGTGCCACCAGTGATCCCGACAGGTACCAAGAGGCCCAGTACTTC. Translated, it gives CATSDPDRYQEAQYF.

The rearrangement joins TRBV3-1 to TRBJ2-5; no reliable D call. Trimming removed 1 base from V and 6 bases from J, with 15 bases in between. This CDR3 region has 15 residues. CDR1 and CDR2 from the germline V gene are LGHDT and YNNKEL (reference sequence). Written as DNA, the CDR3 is TGTGCCAGCAGCCAAGGACCAAGGGTGGGCCAGACCCAGTACTTC. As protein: CASSQGPRVGQTQYF.

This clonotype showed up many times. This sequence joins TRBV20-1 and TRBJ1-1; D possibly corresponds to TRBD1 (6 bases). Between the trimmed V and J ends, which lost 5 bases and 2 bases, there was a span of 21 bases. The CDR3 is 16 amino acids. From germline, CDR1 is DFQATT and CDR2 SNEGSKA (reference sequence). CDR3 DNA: TGCAGTGCTCCATCTCCGACCCGAGGGGGAAACACTGAAGCTTTCTTT. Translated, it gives CSAPSPTRGGNTEAFF.